This TCR beta chain was observed in a study of CD8 T cell repertoires and HIV-1 epitope variants. Across the study: Tested: three Gag epitope families, Nef HW9 and YT9. T cells were cultured for nine to ten days with cytokines added on days 3 and 7. An uncultured baseline aliquot held 1M T cells. General observations from the study: Of about nine antigen-specific beta clonotypes, more than 5 appeared to cross-react with escape variants.

Worth noting for this clone: Its antigen remains unknown.

This table comes from immunoSEQ multiplex PCR, and its TCRdb copy is limited to in-frame clones, with some not included. The data contain under 100,000 clones, 70% to 75% of them seen just once; the ten biggest clones take up around 25%. The CDR3 sequence is 15 residues long. Germline CDR1 reads MNHEY; CDR2 reads SMNVEV (reference sequence). V lost 6 bases, J lost 7 bases, and 11 bases stayed unmatched. The sequenced material came from uncultured baseline CD8+ T cells from peripheral blood mononuclear cells (PBMCs). The receptor comes from a male donor with HIV. J is TRBJ1-4 and V is TRBV27; 7 bases fit TRBD1. Written as DNA, the CDR3 is TGTGCCAGCAGGGCTACGGACAGGATCCGTGAAAAACTGTTTTTT. Translation gives CASRATDRIREKLFF.